This TCR beta chain was captured in a study of radiation and T cells in renal cell carcinoma. The repertoire was sequenced with immunoSEQ multiplex PCR; TCRdb's copy has only in-frame clones and lacks some. This table holds around 22,000 clones, 55% to 75% found once. This clone has just one count. No antigen is known for it. CDR1 MDHEN and CDR2 SYDVKM come from the germline V gene. The CDR3 is made up of 15 amino acids. Trimming took off 2 bases at V and 2 bases at J, with 7 bases between the two ends. Regarding treatment: treatment-naive control, cytoreductive nephrectomy. The patient's renal cell carcinoma had clear cell pathology. Points from the study as a whole: Only small tumor regions of about 1.1 g were sampled. Compared with controls, irradiated tumors showed greater TCR clonality.

The sample here was tumor tissue, taken from a patient whose treatment was nephrectomy without radiotherapy. The chain recombines TRBV28 with TRBJ2-6; possible D gene TRBD1, 6 bases. The clonotype originates from a man aged 40-49 years with renal cell carcinoma. The CDR3 protein is CASSLRTAGANVLTF. CDR3 in DNA: TGTGCCAGCAGTTTAAGGACAGCTGGGGCCAACGTCCTGACTTTC.